These 6 T cell receptor beta chains originate from one sample sequenced in a study of shared clonotypes between healthy human individuals. Libraries were prepared by immunoSEQ multiplex PCR; TCRdb keeps only in-frame clonotypes and omits some of them. The sample holds 2,100,000 or so clones; approximately 96% are singletons and the top ten take about 0.13%. The sequenced sample consisted of naive CD4+ T cells sorted from blood. The subset here: CD45RA+ positively selected. The receptors originated from a man between 18 and 29 years old in good health.

Comments on this clone: At one end, the junction sequence differs from germline, possibly due to a read error. The V call is TRBV6-5, the J call TRBJ2-5; a possible D gene is TRBD2 (8 bases). The CDR3 sequence is 12 residues long. Germline CDR1 is MNHEY and CDR2 is SVGAGI. CDR3 coding DNA: TGTACCAGCGGGGGACAGAAAGAGACCCAGTACTTC. It is translated as CTSGGQKETQYF.

This clone was counted a single time. This chain connects TRBV7-6 to TRBJ1-1; unclear D gene. V was cut by 2 bases and J by 1 base, with 5 bases left in between. The length of the CDR3 is 13 residues. CDR1 and CDR2 from the germline V gene are SGHVS and FNYEAQ. The CDR3 DNA follows: TGTGCCAGCAGCTTAAACAGGAACACTGAAGCTTTCTTT. Its protein is CASSLNRNTEAFF.

The gene calls are TRBV15 and TRBJ2-7, with 10 bases fitting TRBD2. This CDR3 comprises 15 residues. Germline V gene sequence: CDR1 LNHNV, CDR2 YYDKDF (reference sequence). The junction had 14 bases not matched to a gene; V was cut back by 9 bases and J by 6 bases. The CDR3 DNA reads as TGTGCCACTGCAGTCGCTAGCGGGGGCAACAGCGAGCAGTACTTC. Translated: CATAVASGGNSEQYF.

J is TRBJ1-6 and V is TRBV30; 11 bases map to TRBD1. The germline CDR1 and CDR2 sequences are GTSNPN and SVGIG (reference sequence). Trimming cost V 0 bases and J 7 bases; bases outside gene matches: 8. The CDR3 extends over 17 amino acids. CDR3 sequence reads: CAWSVRTGGVRNSPLHF. CDR3 DNA sequence: TGTGCCTGGAGTGTCCGGACAGGGGGCGTGAGGAATTCACCCCTCCACTTT. Full variable domain (outside the CDR3, taken from reference TRBV30 and TRBJ1-6): SQTIHQWPATLVQPVGSPLSLECTVEGTSNPNLYWYRQAAGRGLQLLFYSVGIGQISSEVPQNLSASRPQDRQFILSSKKLLLSDSGFYLCAWSVRTGGVRNSPLHFGNGTRLTVT.

With regard to this clone: The junction shows a germline mismatch at one end, possibly a read error. The chain combines TRBV6-5 with TRBJ2-7; no reliable D call. CDR3 length equals 14 residues. CDR1 and CDR2 from the germline V gene are MNHEY and SVGAGI. DNA for the CDR3: TGTGCCAGCAGTTACTCGATCAAAAGCTTGGGTCTATTCTTC. It is translated as CASSYSIKSLGLFF.

The chain carries TRBV9 and TRBJ1-3, with TRBD1 matching 8 bases. The CDR3 has 15 amino acids. V was clipped by 4 bases and J by 2 bases; unmatched bases: 5. Germline CDR1 is SGDLS and CDR2 is YYNGEE. CDR3 loop: CASSTQGAPGNTIYF. Here the CDR3 DNA reads TGTGCCAGCAGCACCCAGGGGGCGCCTGGAAACACCATATATTTT.